This T cell receptor (beta chain) was retrieved from a study of shared clonotypes between healthy human individuals. General study points: Naive CD4 clonotypes were shared across several donors at roughly 5.5%.

Clones were sequenced by immunoSEQ multiplex PCR, and TCRdb holds only the in-frame ones, with some missing. The table lists 2 million to 2.5 million clones, 85% to 95% of them singletons. The germline gives CDR1 MNHEY, CDR2 SVGAGI. The CDR3 spans 15 residues. V was pared by 6 bases and J by 8 bases, with 19 bases between. Details on this clone: Its antigen is still unknown.

The TCR was taken from a man younger than 30 in good health. Some clones in this sample may be carry-over from other donors' samples. The V gene is TRBV6-5, the J gene TRBJ1-4; a weak D match, TRBD1 (6 bases). The sample was naive CD4+ T cells from PBMCs. Subset defined: CD45RA+ positively selected. The CDR3: CASSPEGVIFEKLFF. The CDR3, as DNA: TGTGCCAGCAGCCCGGAGGGGGTTATTTTCGAAAAACTGTTTTTT.